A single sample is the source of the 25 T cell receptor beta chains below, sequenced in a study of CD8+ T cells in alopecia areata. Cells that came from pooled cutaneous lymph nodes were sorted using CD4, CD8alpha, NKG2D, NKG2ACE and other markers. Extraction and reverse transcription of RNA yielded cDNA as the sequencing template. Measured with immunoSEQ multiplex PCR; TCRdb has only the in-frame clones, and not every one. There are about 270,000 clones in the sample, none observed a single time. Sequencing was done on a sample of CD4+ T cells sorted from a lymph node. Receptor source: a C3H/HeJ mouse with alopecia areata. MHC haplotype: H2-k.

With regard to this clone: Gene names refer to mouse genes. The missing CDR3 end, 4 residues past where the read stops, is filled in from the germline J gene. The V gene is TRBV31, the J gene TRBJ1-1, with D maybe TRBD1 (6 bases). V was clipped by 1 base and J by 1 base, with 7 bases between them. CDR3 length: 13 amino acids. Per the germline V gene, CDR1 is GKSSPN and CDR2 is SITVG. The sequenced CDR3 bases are TGTGCCTGGAGTCAGGACAGAAACACA. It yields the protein CAWSQDRNT. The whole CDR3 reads CAWSQDRNTEVFF.

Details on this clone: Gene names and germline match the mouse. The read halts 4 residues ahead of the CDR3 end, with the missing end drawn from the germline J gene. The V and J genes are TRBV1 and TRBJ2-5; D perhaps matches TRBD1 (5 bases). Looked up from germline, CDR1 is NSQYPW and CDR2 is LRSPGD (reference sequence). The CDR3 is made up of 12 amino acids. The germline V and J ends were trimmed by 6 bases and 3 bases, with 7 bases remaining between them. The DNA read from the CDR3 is TGCACCTGCAGAGGACAACAAGAC. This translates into CTCRGQQD. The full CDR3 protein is CTCRGQQDTQYF.

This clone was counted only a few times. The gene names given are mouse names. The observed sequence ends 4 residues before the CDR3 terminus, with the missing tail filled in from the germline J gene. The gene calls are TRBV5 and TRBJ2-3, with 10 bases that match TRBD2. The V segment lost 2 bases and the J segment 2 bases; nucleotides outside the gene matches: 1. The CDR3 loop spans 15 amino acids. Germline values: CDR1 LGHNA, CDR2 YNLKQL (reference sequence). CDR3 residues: CASSQLGGLAETLYF. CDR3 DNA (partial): TGTGCCAGCAGCCAACTGGGGGGGCTTGCAGAA.

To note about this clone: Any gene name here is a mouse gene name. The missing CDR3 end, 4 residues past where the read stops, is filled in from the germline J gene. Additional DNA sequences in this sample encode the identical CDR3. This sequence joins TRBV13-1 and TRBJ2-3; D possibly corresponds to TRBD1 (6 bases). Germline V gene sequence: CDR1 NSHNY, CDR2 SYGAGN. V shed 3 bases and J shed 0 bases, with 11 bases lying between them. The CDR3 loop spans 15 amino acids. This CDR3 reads CASSVTGFSAETLYF. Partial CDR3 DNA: TGTGCCAGCAGTGTCACAGGGTTTAGTGCAGAA.

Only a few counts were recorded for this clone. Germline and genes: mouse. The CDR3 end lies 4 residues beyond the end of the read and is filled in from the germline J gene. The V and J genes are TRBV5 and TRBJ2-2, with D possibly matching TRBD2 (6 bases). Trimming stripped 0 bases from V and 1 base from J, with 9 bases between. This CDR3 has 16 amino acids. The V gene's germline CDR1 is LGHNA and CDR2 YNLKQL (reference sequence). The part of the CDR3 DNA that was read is TGTGCCAGCAGCCAAGATAGGACTGAAAACACCGGG. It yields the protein CASSQDRTENTG. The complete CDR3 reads CASSQDRTENTGQLYF.

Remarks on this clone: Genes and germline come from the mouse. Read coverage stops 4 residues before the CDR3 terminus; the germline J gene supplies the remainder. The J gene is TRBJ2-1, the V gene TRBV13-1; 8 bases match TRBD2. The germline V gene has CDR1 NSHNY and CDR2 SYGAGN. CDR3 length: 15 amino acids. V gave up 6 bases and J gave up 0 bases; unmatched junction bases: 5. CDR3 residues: CASKRLGSNYAEQFF. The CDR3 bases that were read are TGTGCCAGCAAGAGACTGGGGTCTAACTATGCT.

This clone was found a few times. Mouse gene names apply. The CDR3 sequence is CASSEQGGSYNSPLYF. The CDR3 DNA, read in part, is TGTGCCAGCAGTGAACAGGGGGGTTCCTATAATTCGCCC. This chain connects TRBV19 to TRBJ1-6; 8 nucleotides align to TRBD1. The read is 3 residues too short to cover the CDR3 end, so that end is filled in from the germline J gene. TRBJ1-6 is reported as an ORF; its role is uncertain. The V segment lost 4 bases and the J segment 0 bases; nucleotides outside the gene matches: 3. This CDR3 has 16 residues. Germline V CDR1 and CDR2: FNHDT, SITEND (reference sequence).

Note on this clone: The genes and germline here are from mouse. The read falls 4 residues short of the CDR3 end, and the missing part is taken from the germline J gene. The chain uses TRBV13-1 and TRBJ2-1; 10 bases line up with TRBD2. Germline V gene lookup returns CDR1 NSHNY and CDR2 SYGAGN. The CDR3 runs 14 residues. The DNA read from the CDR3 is TGTGCCAGCAGTGATGAGGACTGGGGGGCT. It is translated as CASSDEDWGA. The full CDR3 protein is CASSDEDWGAEQFF.

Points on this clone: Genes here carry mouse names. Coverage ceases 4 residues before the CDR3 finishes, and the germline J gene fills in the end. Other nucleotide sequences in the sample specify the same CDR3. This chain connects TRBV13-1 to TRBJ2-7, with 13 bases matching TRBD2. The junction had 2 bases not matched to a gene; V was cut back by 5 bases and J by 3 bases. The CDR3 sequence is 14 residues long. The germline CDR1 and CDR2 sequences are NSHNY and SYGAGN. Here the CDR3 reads CASSGTGGDYEQYF. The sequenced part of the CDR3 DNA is TGTGCCAGCAGCGGGACTGGGGGGGACTAT.

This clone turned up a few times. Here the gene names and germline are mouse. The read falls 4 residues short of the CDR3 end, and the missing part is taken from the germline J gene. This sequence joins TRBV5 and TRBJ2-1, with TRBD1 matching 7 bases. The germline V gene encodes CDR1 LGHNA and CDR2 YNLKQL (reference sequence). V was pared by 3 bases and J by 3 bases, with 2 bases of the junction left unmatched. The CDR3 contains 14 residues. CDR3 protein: CASSHRDSYAEQFF. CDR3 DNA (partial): TGTGCCAGCAGCCACCGGGACAGCTATGCT.

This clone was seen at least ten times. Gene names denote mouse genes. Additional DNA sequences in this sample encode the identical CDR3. The sequenced part of the CDR3 DNA is TGTGCCAGCAGCAGACAGGGAGCAAACACA. This encodes CASSRQGANT. The entire CDR3 is CASSRQGANTEVFF. This rearrangement joins TRBV19 to TRBJ1-1, with 7 bases fitting TRBD1. Sequencing ends 4 residues short of the CDR3 end; the germline J gene provides the rest. With 5 bases clipped from V and 0 bases from J, the junction kept 4 bases outside the gene matches. CDR3 size: 14 residues. Germline V lookup: CDR1 FNHDT, CDR2 SITEND (reference sequence). Combining the CDR3 with reference TRBV19 and TRBJ1-1 gives the whole variable domain GGIITQTPKFLIGQEGQKLTLKCQQNFNHDTMYWYRQDSGKGLRLIYYSITENDLQKGDLSEGYDASREKKSSFSLTVTSAQKNEMAVFLCASSRQGANTEVFFGKGTRLTVV.

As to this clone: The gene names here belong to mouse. Incomplete CDR3 DNA: TGTGCTAGCAGTAGAGCTGGGGGGGACCAAGAC. Its protein product is CASSRAGGDQD. The CDR3 in its entirety is CASSRAGGDQDTQYF. This chain links TRBV17 with TRBJ2-5; 9 nucleotides match TRBD2. The CDR3 end lies 4 residues beyond the end of the read and is filled in from the germline J gene. Germline V CDR1 and CDR2: MNHDT, YYDKIL. J lost 1 base, V lost 1 base, and 0 bases had no gene match. The CDR3 extends over 15 amino acids.

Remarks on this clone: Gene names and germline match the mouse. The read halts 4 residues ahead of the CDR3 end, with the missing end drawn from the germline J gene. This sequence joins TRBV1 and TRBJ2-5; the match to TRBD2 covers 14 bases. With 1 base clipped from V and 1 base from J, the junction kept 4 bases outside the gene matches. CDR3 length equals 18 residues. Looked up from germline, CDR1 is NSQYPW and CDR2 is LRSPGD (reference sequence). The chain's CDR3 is CTCSAAGTGGAHQDTQYF. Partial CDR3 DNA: TGCACCTGCAGTGCAGCCGGGACTGGGGGGGCGCACCAAGAC.

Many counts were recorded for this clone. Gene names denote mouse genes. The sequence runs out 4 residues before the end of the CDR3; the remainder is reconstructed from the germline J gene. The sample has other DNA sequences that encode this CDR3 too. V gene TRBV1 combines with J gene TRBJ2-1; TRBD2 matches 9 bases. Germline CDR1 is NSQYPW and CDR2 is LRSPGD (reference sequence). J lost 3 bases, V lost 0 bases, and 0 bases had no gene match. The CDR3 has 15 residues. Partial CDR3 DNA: TGCACCTGCAGTGCAGACTGGGGGGGCTATGCT. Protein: CTCSADWGGYA. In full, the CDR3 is CTCSADWGGYAEQFF.

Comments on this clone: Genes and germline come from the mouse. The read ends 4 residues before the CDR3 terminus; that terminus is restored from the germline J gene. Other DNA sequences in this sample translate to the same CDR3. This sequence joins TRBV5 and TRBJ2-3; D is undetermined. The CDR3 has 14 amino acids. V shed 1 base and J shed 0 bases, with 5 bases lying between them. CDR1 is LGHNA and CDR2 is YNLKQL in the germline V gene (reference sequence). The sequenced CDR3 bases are TGTGCCAGCAGCCAAGGAGGGAGTGCAGAA. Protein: CASSQGGSAE. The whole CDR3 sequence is CASSQGGSAETLYF.

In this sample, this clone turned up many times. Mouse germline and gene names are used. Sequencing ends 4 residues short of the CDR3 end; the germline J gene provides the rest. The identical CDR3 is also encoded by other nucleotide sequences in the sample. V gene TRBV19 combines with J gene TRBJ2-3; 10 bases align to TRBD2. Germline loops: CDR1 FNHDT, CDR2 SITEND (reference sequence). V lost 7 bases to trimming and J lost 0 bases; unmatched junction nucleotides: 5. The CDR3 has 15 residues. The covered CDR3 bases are TGTGCCAGCCGGGACTGGGGAACTAGTGCAGAA. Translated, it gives CASRDWGTSAE. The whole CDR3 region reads CASRDWGTSAETLYF.

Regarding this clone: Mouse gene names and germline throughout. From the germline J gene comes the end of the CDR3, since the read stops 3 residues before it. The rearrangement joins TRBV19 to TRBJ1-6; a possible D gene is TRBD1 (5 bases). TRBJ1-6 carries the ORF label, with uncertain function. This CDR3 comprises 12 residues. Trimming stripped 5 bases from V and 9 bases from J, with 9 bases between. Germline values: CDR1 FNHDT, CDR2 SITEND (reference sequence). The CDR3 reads CASRTEISPLYF. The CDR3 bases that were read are TGTGCCAGCAGGACAGAGATTTCGCCC.

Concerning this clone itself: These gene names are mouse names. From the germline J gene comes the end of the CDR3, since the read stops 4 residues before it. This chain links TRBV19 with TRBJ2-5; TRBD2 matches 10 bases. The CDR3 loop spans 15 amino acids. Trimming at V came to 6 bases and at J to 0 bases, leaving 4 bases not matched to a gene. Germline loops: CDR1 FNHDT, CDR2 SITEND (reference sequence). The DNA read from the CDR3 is TGTGCCAGCAAAGGACTGGGGGCTAACCAAGAC. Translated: CASKGLGANQD. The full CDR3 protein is CASKGLGANQDTQYF. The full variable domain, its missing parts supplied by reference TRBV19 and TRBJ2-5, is GGIITQTPKFLIGQEGQKLTLKCQQNFNHDTMYWYRQDSGKGLRLIYYSITENDLQKGDLSEGYDASREKKSSFSLTVTSAQKNEMAVFLCASKGLGANQDTQYFGPGTRLLVL.

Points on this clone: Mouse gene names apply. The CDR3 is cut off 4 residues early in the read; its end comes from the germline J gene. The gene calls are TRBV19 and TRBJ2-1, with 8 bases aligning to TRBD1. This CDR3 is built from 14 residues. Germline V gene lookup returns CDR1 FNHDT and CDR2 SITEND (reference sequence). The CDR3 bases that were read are TGTGCCAGCAAGGCAGGGGGCGCGGGGGCT. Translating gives CASKAGGAGA. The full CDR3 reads CASKAGGAGAEQFF.

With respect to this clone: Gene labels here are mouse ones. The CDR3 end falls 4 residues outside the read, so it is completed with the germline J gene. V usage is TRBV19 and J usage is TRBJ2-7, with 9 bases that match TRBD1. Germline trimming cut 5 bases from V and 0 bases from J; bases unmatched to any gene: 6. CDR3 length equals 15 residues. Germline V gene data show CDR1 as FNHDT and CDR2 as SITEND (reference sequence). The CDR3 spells CASSRQGGSSYEQYF. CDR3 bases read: TGTGCCAGCAGCAGACAGGGGGGAAGCTCCTAT.

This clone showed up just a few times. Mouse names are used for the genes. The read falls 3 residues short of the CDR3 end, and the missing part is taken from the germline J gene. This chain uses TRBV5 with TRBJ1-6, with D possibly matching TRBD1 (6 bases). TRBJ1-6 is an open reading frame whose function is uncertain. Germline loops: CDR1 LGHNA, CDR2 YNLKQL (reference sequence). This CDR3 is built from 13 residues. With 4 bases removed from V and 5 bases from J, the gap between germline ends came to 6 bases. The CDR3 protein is CASSRTDNSPLYF. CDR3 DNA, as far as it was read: TGTGCCAGCAGCCGGACAGATAATTCGCCC.

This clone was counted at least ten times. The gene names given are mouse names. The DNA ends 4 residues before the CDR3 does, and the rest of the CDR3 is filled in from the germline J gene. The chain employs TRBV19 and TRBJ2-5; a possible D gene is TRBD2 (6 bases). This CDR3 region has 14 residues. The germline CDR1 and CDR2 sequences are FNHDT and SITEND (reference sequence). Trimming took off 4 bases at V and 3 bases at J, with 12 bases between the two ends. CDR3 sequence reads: CASSPPWGQDTQYF. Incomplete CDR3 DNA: TGTGCCAGCAGTCCCCCCTGGGGACAAGAC.

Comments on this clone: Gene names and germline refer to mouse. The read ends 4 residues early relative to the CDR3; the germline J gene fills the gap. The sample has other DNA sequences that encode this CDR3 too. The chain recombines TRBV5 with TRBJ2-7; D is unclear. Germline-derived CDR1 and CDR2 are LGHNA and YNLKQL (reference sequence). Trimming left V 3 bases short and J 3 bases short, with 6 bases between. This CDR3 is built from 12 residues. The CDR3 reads CASSHTDYEQYF. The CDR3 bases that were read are TGTGCCAGCAGCCATACAGACTAT.

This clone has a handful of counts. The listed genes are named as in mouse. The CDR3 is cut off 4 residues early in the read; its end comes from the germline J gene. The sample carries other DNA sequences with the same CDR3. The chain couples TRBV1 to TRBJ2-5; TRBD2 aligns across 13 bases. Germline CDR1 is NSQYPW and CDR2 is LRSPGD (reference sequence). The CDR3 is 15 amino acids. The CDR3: CTCSADWGGKDTQYF. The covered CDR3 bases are TGCACCTGCAGTGCGGACTGGGGGGGCAAAGAC.

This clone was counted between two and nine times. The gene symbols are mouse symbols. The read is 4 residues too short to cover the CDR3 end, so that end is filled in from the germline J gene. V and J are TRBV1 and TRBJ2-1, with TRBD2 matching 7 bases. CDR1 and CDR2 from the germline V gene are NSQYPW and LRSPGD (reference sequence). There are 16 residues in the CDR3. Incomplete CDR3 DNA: TGCACCTGCAGTGCAGATCCTCCTGGGGGTCGGGCT. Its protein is CTCSADPPGGRA. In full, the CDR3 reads CTCSADPPGGRAEQFF.